This entry features one TCR beta chain sequence. The data originate from a study of early T cells in non-severe SARS-CoV-2 infection. A single record per CDR3 protein comes from TCRdb applying MiXCR to the 5' RACE reads. The table lists around 80,000 distinct CDR3 sequences, approximately 13% of them singletons. The CDR3 loop spans 14 amino acids. V lost 2 bases to trimming and J lost 7 bases, with 9 bases between them. The germline V gene has CDR1 SGHDN and CDR2 FVKESK. J is TRBJ1-6 and V is TRBV14, with no clear D. The receptor was isolated from an adult who was a healthcare worker with PCR-confirmed SARS-CoV-2 infection or an uninfected control (not recorded which). The sample consisted of whole blood. This chain's CDR3 is CASSQRPINSPLHF. For the CDR3, the DNA is TGTGCCAGCAGCCAAAGACCGATAAATTCACCCCTCCACTTT.